The 23 T cell receptor beta chains reported below all come from one sample, sequenced in a study of spatial heterogeneity in lung cancer. The sample's time point: sample taken at primary tumor resection. Whole RNA, isolated from tumor, nontumor lung or frozen PBMC, was sequenced without prior sorting. TCRdb re-derived calls from the 5' RACE reads in MiXCR, one entry per CDR3 protein. The sample comprises tens of thousands of distinct CDR3 sequences, about 4.3% of which are singletons, and about 35% rests with the top ten. Specimen: PBMCs, collected at surgery. The receptors were gathered from a male donor with early-stage non-small cell lung cancer.

This clonotype was counted at least ten times. The V and J genes are TRBV7-9 and TRBJ2-1, with 11 bases aligning to TRBD2. The CDR3 runs to 16 residues. V was pared by 5 bases and J by 9 bases, with 12 bases of the junction left unmatched. Germline lookup yields CDR1 SEHNR and CDR2 FQNEAQ (reference sequence). The CDR3 sequence: CASSHPVVLAGGEQFF. CDR3 nucleotide sequence: TGTGCCAGCAGCCACCCCGTGGTCCTAGCGGGGGGTGAGCAGTTCTTC.

This clonotype was observed many times. CDR3 amino acids: CASSSTSGMETQYF. The DNA of the CDR3 is TGTGCCAGCAGCTCGACTAGCGGGATGGAGACCCAGTACTTC. This chain uses TRBV7-2 with TRBJ2-5; TRBD2 matches 11 bases. Germline values: CDR1 SGHTA, CDR2 FQGNSA. The CDR3 has 14 amino acids. V lost 4 bases and J lost 5; bases outside the gene matches: 3.

This clonotype was picked up many times. The chain links TRBV25-1 to TRBJ1-2; 7 nucleotides align to TRBD1. Germline loops: CDR1 MGHDK, CDR2 SYGVNS. The trim removed 2 bases at V and 5 bases at J, leaving 11 bases unmatched. The CDR3 covers 16 residues. The CDR3 reads CASSEVGGGAGYGYTF. The DNA for the CDR3 is TGTGCCAGCAGTGAAGTAGGAGGGGGCGCTGGGTATGGCTACACCTTC.

This clonotype was recorded many times. This chain connects TRBV28 to TRBJ1-2; D unclear. Germline CDR1 and CDR2: MDHEN and SYDVKM. There are 11 residues in the CDR3. Trimming pared 7 bases from V and 2 bases from J, leaving 5 bases between. CDR3 sequence reads: CASTSNYGYTF. The DNA for the CDR3 is TGTGCCAGCACATCCAACTATGGCTACACCTTC.

This clonotype was seen many times. This rearrangement joins TRBV5-5 to TRBJ2-1; unclear D gene. Germline V gives CDR1 SGHKS, CDR2 YYEKEE (reference sequence). V gave up 1 base and J gave up 7 bases, with 3 bases separating them. This CDR3 spans 11 amino acids. The CDR3 region has the DNA TGTGCCAGCAGCTTGTTTAATGAGCAGTTCTTC. It codes for CASSLFNEQFF.

This clonotype was detected ten times or more. This chain joins TRBV28 and TRBJ1-1; no firm D call. Germline values: CDR1 MDHEN, CDR2 SYDVKM. This CDR3 has 15 amino acids. Trimming removed 8 bases from V and 2 bases from J, with 18 bases in between. The CDR3 DNA is TGTGCCAGCCGGTTCTCGCTGTTCCGAAACACTGAAGCTTTCTTT. Translating gives CASRFSLFRNTEAFF.

This clonotype was seen at least ten times. The rearrangement joins TRBV29-1 to TRBJ2-7; D gene ambiguous. Germline V CDR1 and CDR2: SQVTM, ANQGSEA. The CDR3 has 12 amino acids. Trimming shortened V by 4 bases and J by 4 bases, and 11 bases separated the two germline ends. The CDR3 coding sequence is TGCAGCGTTGTCGGCCCAAGATACGAGCAGTACTTC. Translation: CSVVGPRYEQYF.

This clonotype was counted at least ten times. The genes are TRBV2 and TRBJ2-1; 10 bases map to TRBD2. With 8 bases clipped from V and 10 bases from J, the junction kept 11 bases outside the gene matches. The CDR3 runs to 14 residues. Germline V gives CDR1 SNHLY, CDR2 FYNNEI. The CDR3 sequence: CASVSGGAAGEQFF. The CDR3 DNA reads TGTGCCAGCGTAAGCGGGGGGGCGGCTGGAGAGCAGTTCTTC.

At least ten counts were recorded for this clonotype. The chain is built from TRBV5-1 and TRBJ2-2, with D hard to call. The V gene lost 0 bases and the J gene lost 6 bases, with 9 bases spanning the gap. The length of the CDR3 is 14 residues. Germline CDR1 is SGHRS and CDR2 is YFSETQ. CDR3 in amino acids: CASSLVAGAGELFF. In nucleotides, the CDR3 is TGCGCCAGCAGCTTGGTGGCAGGCGCCGGGGAGCTGTTTTTT.

This clonotype is medium-sized. V usage is TRBV7-9 and J usage is TRBJ2-5; TRBD1 matches at 7 bases. Germline CDR1 reads SEHNR; CDR2 reads FQNEAQ (reference sequence). With V trimmed by 5 bases and J by 5 bases, 8 bases remained unmatched. The CDR3 runs 14 residues. CDR3 in amino acids: CASSKTTGSETQYF. The CDR3 bases are TGTGCCAGCAGCAAAACGACAGGGTCGGAGACCCAGTACTTC.

This clonotype was detected many times. V and J are TRBV6-1 and TRBJ2-3; 9 bases map to TRBD2. CDR1 and CDR2 (germline): MNHNS, SASEGT. The V and J ends lost 4 bases and 1 base, in that order; junction bases with no gene match: 3. This CDR3 comprises 15 residues. The CDR3 reads CASSARTSGTDTQYF. The DNA of the CDR3 is TGTGCCAGCAGTGCCAGGACTAGCGGCACAGATACGCAGTATTTT.

This clonotype was seen at least ten times. This rearrangement joins TRBV7-3 to TRBJ2-1; the match to TRBD1 covers 7 bases. The CDR3 sequence is 15 residues long. J gave up 7 bases and V 4 bases, and 10 bases lay outside the gene matches. CDR1 SGHTA and CDR2 FQGTGA come from the germline V gene. The CDR3 DNA reads TGTGCCAGCAGCTCAAACCTGGGACAGCTTAATGAGCAGTTCTTC. As protein: CASSSNLGQLNEQFF.

This clonotype was recorded at least ten times. The chain carries TRBV12-3 or TRBV12-4 and TRBJ1-5; tentative D call: TRBD1 (5 bases). CDR3 length: 12 amino acids. The ends were cut back, 7 bases at V and 6 bases at J, with 10 bases in the middle. CDR3 coding DNA: TGTGCCAGCACGAGAAGGGGTCAGCCCCAGCATTTT. Translating it yields CASTRRGQPQHF.

For this clonotype: This may arise from a read error, as a much more abundant clone is one base away. The chain is built from TRBV18 and TRBJ1-2, with 10 bases identical to TRBD1. Germline V gene data show CDR1 as KGHSH and CDR2 as LQKENI. V shed 4 bases, J shed 8 bases, and the junction held 1 base outside the gene matches. CDR3 length equals 12 residues. CDR3 nucleotides: TGTGCCAGCTCACAGGGACAGGGGGGCTACACCTTC. It encodes CASSQGQGGYTF.

The table lists this clonotype with a few counts. This chain uses TRBV20-1 with TRBJ2-3; D might be TRBD2 (6 bases). Trimming took 5 bases from V and 1 from J, leaving 10 bases between them. CDR3 length: 13 amino acids. The germline V gene has CDR1 DFQATT and CDR2 SNEGSKA (reference sequence). The chain's CDR3 is CSAREWGTDTQYF. CDR3 bases: TGCAGTGCTCGGGAGTGGGGCACAGATACGCAGTATTTT.

At least ten counts were recorded for this clonotype. The chain recombines TRBV5-1 with TRBJ2-1; 8 bases are shared with TRBD1. V lost 1 base, J lost 7 bases, and 4 bases stayed unmatched. CDR1 and CDR2 (germline): SGHRS, YFSETQ. The CDR3 has 14 residues. In DNA form, the CDR3 reads TGCGCCAGCAGCTTGACGCAGGGGGCAAATGAGCAGTTCTTC. The encoded protein is CASSLTQGANEQFF.

This clonotype was counted many times. The CDR3 DNA follows: TGTGCCAGCAGCTTAGCCCAGCGGGAGTTTTACTTC. The encoded protein is CASSLAQREFYF. V gene TRBV7-2 combines with J gene TRBJ2-5, with 8 positions matching TRBD2. V lost 0 bases, J lost 14 bases, and 5 bases stayed unmatched. In germline, CDR1 is SGHTA, CDR2 FQGNSA. This CDR3 has 12 residues.

This clonotype was seen many times. The chain employs TRBV7-2 and TRBJ2-5, with 16 bases lining up with TRBD2. J lost 5 bases, V lost 5 bases, and 11 bases had no gene match. The CDR3 runs to 18 residues. Germline assignment: CDR1 SGHTA and CDR2 FQGNSA. CDR3 sequence: CASSILPGLAGGAETQYF. CDR3 coding DNA: TGTGCCAGCAGCATCCTACCGGGACTAGCGGGAGGGGCGGAGACCCAGTACTTC.

This clonotype was recorded at least ten times. The chain links TRBV6-2 or TRBV6-3 to TRBJ2-2; 9 positions match TRBD2. The J segment lost 1 base and the V segment lost 0 bases, leaving 6 bases of the junction unmatched. The CDR3 extends over 18 amino acids. CDR1 and CDR2 from the germline V gene are MNHEY and SVGEGT. CDR3 loop: CASSYSKGLALNTGELFF. CDR3 sequence (DNA): TGTGCCAGCAGTTACTCGAAGGGACTAGCCTTGAACACCGGGGAGCTGTTTTTT.

There are many counts of this clonotype. The rearrangement uses TRBV28 and TRBJ2-5; the D is unclear. Germline CDR1 reads MDHEN; CDR2 reads SYDVKM. The CDR3 is 14 residues long. Trimming stripped 7 bases from V and 0 bases from J, with 12 bases between. The CDR3 loop reads CASNLQTYQETQYF. The CDR3 nucleotides read TGTGCCAGCAACCTACAGACCTACCAAGAGACCCAGTACTTC.

The gene calls are TRBV27 and TRBJ1-6; D is unresolved. The CDR3 has 14 amino acids. Trimming shortened V by 2 bases and J by 9 bases, and 11 bases separated the two germline ends. CDR1 MNHEY and CDR2 SMNVEV come from the germline V gene (reference sequence). CDR3 loop: CASSLGGLASPLHF. The CDR3 DNA reads TGTGCCAGCAGTTTAGGTGGACTAGCTTCACCCCTCCACTTT.

This clonotype was recorded many times. The rearrangement uses TRBV7-3 and TRBJ2-2; D gene unclear. The CDR3 sequence is 15 residues long. Germline-derived CDR1 and CDR2 are SGHTA and FQGTGA. Trimming shortened V by 5 bases and J by 0 bases, and 10 bases separated the two germline ends. The CDR3 nucleotides read TGTGCCAGCAGCCGAACCACAGCGAACACCGGGGAGCTGTTTTTT. Protein: CASSRTTANTGELFF.

This clonotype was counted ten times or more. This sequence joins TRBV7-9 and TRBJ2-5; 14 nucleotides line up with TRBD2. The CDR3 totals 17 residues. Trimming removed 5 bases from V and 1 base from J; junction bases left unmatched: 6. Germline-derived CDR1 and CDR2 are SEHNR and FQNEAQ (reference sequence). The CDR3 loop reads CASSVGLAGAFQETQYF. In nucleotides, the CDR3 is TGTGCCAGCAGCGTGGGACTAGCGGGGGCGTTCCAAGAGACCCAGTACTTC.